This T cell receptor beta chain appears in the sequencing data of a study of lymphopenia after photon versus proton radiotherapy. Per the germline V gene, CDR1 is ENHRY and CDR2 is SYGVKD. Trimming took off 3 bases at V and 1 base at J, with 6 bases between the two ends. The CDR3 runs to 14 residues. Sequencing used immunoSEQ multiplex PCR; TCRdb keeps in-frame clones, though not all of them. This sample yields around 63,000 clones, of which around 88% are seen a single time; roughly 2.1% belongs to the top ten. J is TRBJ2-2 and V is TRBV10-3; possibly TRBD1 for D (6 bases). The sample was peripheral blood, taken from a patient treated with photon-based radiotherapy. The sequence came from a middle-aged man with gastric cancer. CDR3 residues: CAISEQGNTGELFF. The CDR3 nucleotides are TGTGCCATCAGTGAACAGGGGAACACCGGGGAGCTGTTTTTT.